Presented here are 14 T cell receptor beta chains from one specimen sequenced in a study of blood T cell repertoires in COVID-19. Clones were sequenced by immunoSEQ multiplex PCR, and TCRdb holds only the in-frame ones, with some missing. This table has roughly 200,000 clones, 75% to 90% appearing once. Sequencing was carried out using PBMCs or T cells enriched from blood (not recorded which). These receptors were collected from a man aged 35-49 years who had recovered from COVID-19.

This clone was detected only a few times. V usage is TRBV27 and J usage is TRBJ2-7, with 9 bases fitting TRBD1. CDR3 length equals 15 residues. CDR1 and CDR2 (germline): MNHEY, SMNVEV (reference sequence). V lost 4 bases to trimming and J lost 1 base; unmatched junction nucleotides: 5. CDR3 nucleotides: TGTGCCAGCAGTTCCTTACAGGGGGCTTCCTACGAGCAGTACTTC. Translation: CASSSLQGASYEQYF.

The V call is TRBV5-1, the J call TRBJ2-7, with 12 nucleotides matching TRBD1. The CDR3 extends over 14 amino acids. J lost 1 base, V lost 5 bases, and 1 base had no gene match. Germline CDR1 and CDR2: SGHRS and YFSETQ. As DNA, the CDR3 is TGCGCCAGCAGGGGACAGGGGGCTTCCTACGAGCAGTACTTC. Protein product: CASRGQGASYEQYF.

The CDR3 coding sequence is TGTGCCAGCTCATCCGGGACAGGTATAACTGCTGAAGCTTTCTTT. Residues: CASSSGTGITAEAFF. This chain uses TRBV18 with TRBJ1-1; TRBD1 matches at 8 bases. Looked up from germline, CDR1 is KGHSH and CDR2 is LQKENI. CDR3 size: 15 residues. With V trimmed by 5 bases and J by 6 bases, 11 bases remained unmatched.

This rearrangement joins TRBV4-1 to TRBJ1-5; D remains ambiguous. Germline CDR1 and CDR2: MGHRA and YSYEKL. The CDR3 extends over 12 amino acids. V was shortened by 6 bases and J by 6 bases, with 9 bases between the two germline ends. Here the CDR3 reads CASSLPGQPQHF. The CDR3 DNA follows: TGCGCCAGCAGTCTACCCGGTCAGCCCCAGCATTTT.

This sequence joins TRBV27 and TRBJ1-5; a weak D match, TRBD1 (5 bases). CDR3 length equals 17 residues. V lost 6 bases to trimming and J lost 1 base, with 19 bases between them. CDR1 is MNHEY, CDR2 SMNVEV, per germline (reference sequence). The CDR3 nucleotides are TGTGCCAGCAGCCATTCTGGGGCAGGGAAGAGCAATCAGCCCCAGCATTTT. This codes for CASSHSGAGKSNQPQHF.

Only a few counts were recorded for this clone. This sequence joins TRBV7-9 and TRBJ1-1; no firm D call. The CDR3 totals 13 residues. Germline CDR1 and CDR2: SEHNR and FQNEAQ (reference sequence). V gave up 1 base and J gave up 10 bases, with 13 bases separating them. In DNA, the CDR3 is TGTGCCAGCAGCTTAGGGGCCCGGGAAGGAGCTTTCTTT. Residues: CASSLGAREGAFF.

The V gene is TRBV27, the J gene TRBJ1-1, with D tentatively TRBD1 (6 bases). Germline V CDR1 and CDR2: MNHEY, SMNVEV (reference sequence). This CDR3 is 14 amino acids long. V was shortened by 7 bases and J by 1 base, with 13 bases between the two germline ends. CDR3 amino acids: CASNTLQGNTEAFF. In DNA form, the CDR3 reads TGTGCCAGCAACACCTTACAGGGGAACACTGAAGCTTTCTTT.

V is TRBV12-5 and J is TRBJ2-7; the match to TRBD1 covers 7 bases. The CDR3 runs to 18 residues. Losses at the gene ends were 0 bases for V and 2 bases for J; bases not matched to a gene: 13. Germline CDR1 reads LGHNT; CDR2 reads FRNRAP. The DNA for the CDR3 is TGTGCTAGTGGTTTGGTTCTGACGGCGACAGGGTTAACCTACGAGCAGTACTTC. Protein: CASGLVLTATGLTYEQYF.

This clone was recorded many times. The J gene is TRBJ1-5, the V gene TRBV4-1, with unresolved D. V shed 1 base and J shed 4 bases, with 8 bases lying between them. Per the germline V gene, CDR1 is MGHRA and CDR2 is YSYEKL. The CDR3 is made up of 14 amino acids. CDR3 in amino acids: CASSQVTGNQPQHF. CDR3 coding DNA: TGCGCCAGCAGCCAAGTCACGGGTAATCAGCCCCAGCATTTT.

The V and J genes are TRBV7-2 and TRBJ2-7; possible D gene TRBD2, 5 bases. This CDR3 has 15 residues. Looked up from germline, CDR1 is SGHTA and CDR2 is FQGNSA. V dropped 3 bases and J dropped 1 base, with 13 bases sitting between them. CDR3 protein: CASSLLGSGSYEQYF. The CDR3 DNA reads TGTGCCAGCAGCTTGTTGGGGAGCGGATCCTACGAGCAGTACTTC. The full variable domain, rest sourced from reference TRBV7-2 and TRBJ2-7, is GAGVSQSPSNKVTEKGKDVELRCDPISGHTALYWYRQSLGQGLEFLIYFQGNSAPDKSGLPSDRFSAERTGGSVSTLTIQRTQQEDSAVYLCASSLLGSGSYEQYFGPGTRLTVT.

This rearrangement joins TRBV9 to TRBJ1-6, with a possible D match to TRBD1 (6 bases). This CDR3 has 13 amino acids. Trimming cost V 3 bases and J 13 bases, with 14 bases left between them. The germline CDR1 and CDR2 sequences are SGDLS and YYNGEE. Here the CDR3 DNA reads TGTGCCAGCAGCGCACTACAGGGCGGGCCCCTCCACTTT. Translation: CASSALQGGPLHF.

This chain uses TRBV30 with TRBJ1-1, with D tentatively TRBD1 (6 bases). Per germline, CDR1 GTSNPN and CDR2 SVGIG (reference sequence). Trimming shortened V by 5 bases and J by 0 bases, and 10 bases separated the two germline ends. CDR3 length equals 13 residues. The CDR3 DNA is TGTGCCTGGGAGGGGGAAATGAACACTGAAGCTTTCTTT. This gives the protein CAWEGEMNTEAFF.

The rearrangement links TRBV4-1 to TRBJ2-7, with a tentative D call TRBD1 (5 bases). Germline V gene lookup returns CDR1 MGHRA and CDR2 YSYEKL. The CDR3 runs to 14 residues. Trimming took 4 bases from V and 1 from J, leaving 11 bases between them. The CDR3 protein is CASSPPSGSYEQYF. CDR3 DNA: TGCGCCAGCAGCCCCCCTTCAGGGTCCTACGAGCAGTACTTC.

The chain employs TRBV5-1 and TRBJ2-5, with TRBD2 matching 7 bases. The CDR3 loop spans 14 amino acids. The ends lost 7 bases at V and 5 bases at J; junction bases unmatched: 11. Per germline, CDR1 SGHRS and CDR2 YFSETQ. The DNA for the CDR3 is TGCGCCAGCGCCCCGGGGGGAGGACGCGAGACCCAGTACTTC. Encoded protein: CASAPGGGRETQYF.